Below are 7 T cell receptor beta chains sequenced from a single sample in a study of blood T cell repertoires in COVID-19. Only in-frame clones appear in the TCRdb table, and some are missing; sequencing was by immunoSEQ multiplex PCR. The sample yields approximately 250,000 clones, around 89% seen once. The sequencing input was PBMCs or T cells enriched from blood (not recorded which). Receptors were obtained from a woman aged 30 to 39 who had recovered from COVID-19.

Remarks on this clone: Other nucleotide sequences from this sample produce the same CDR3. The chain uses TRBV9 and TRBJ2-7, with 7 bases matching TRBD1. The CDR3 length is 14 residues. Per germline, CDR1 SGDLS and CDR2 YYNGEE. The V and J ends lost 2 bases and 2 bases, in that order; junction bases with no gene match: 4. The CDR3 region has the DNA TGTGCCAGCAGCGTCGGGGACAGCGCCTACGAGCAGTACTTC. Translated, it gives CASSVGDSAYEQYF.

This chain joins TRBV4-2 and TRBJ1-2; D is possibly TRBD1 (5 bases). Germline lookup yields CDR1 LGHNA and CDR2 YNFKEQ. V gave up 4 bases and J gave up 10 bases, with 22 bases separating them. The CDR3 spans 15 residues. The CDR3 reads CASSRPERGVDDYTF. Written as DNA, the CDR3 is TGTGCCAGCAGCCGACCAGAGCGGGGGGTCGACGACTACACCTTC.

This clone was counted only a few times. CDR3 sequence: CASSVSQDYSNQPQHF. The CDR3 nucleotides read TGTGCCAGCAGTGTCTCCCAGGATTATAGCAATCAGCCCCAGCATTTT. The V and J genes are TRBV2 and TRBJ1-5; D uncertain. CDR1 SNHLY and CDR2 FYNNEI come from the germline V gene. This CDR3 contains 16 residues. The ends were cut back, 4 bases at V and 0 bases at J, with 13 bases in the middle. Combining the CDR3 with reference TRBV2 and TRBJ1-5 gives the whole variable domain EPEVTQTPSHQVTQMGQEVILRCVPISNHLYFYWYRQILGQKVEFLVSFYNNEISEKSEIFDDQFSVERPDGSNFTLKIRSTKLEDSAMYFCASSVSQDYSNQPQHFGDGTRLSIL.

V gene TRBV7-3 combines with J gene TRBJ2-2, with D maybe TRBD1 (6 bases). The germline gives CDR1 SGHTA, CDR2 FQGTGA. The V end lost 4 bases, the J end lost 7 bases, and 7 bases lay between the germline ends. The CDR3 length is 12 residues. The CDR3 region has the DNA TGTGCCAGCAGCTCAGGGGTCGGGGAGCTGTTTTTT. Translating gives CASSSGVGELFF.

The chain has TRBV6-2 or TRBV6-3 and TRBJ2-7, with 8 bases matching TRBD1. Germline loops: CDR1 MNHEY, CDR2 SVGEGT. The CDR3 spans 11 residues. J gave up 12 bases and V 4 bases, and 5 bases lay outside the gene matches. The CDR3 here is CASSSTGARYF. The DNA of the CDR3 is TGTGCCAGCAGTTCGACAGGGGCCCGGTACTTC.

The chain is built from TRBV5-1 and TRBJ2-1, with 10 bases aligning to TRBD2. This CDR3 spans 18 amino acids. After removal of 0 bases from V and 0 bases from J, the junction contained 6 bases not matched to a gene. Germline CDR1 and CDR2: SGHRS and YFSETQ. CDR3 in DNA: TGCGCCAGCAGCTTGGCACTAGCGGGAACGAGCTCCTACAATGAGCAGTTCTTC. Translated: CASSLALAGTSSYNEQFF.

The rearrangement joins TRBV19 to TRBJ1-2; D perhaps matches TRBD1 (5 bases). There are 15 residues in the CDR3. Trimming cost V 3 bases and J 7 bases, with 18 bases left between them. The germline CDR1 and CDR2 sequences are LNHDA and SQIVND (reference sequence). In nucleotides, the CDR3 is TGTGCCAGTAGTATGGACTCCGGGACTTTAGGTGGCTACACCTTC. It is translated as CASSMDSGTLGGYTF.